Detailed here is one T cell receptor beta chain. Its antigen is as yet unknown. These data originate in a study of T cells in localized non-small cell lung cancer. Germline V gene lookup returns CDR1 MNHEY and CDR2 SVGAGI. V lost 6 bases to trimming and J lost 8 bases, with 10 bases between them. The CDR3 extends over 12 amino acids. The method was immunoSEQ multiplex PCR; TCRdb's version includes in-frame clones alone and lacks a portion of them. This sample has about 24,000 clones, with around 88% found just once. Whole-study findings and limits: Uninvolved adjacent lung showed higher T cell clonality than tumor. For the top 100 tumor clones, a median about 50 also appeared in adjacent lung. Elevated blood T cell density was associated with longer overall survival.

The sequence was collected from a woman aged 35 to 70 with stage III lung adenocarcinoma. The chain links TRBV6-5 to TRBJ1-4; D unresolved. The sequencing used peripheral blood mononuclear cells, collected before any cancer treatment. CDR3: CASSKGREKLFF. CDR3 sequence (DNA): TGTGCCAGCAGCAAAGGGAGGGAAAAACTGTTTTTT.